Listed here are 27 T cell receptor beta chains from one sample, sequenced in a study of shared clonotypes between healthy human individuals. The repertoire was sequenced with immunoSEQ multiplex PCR; TCRdb's copy has only in-frame clones and lacks some. This table holds about 820,000 clones, 80% to 95% found once. Naive CD8 cells were CD45RO-negative, positively selected for CCR7, excluding terminally differentiated effector memory CD45RA+ cells. The sequenced sample consisted of naive CD8+ T cells sorted from blood. The receptors stem from a man aged 30 to 45 in good health.

J is TRBJ2-1 and V is TRBV15; maybe TRBD2 (5 bases). The germline gives CDR1 LNHNV, CDR2 YYDKDF (reference sequence). Trimming took off 1 base at V and 10 bases at J, with 11 bases between the two ends. CDR3 length equals 13 residues. Here the CDR3 reads CATSRVSSGEQFF. Written as DNA, the CDR3 is TGTGCCACCAGCAGAGTTTCATCGGGAGAGCAGTTCTTC.

The chain couples TRBV4-1 to TRBJ1-5; 12 bases are shared with TRBD1. Per germline, CDR1 MGHRA and CDR2 YSYEKL. This CDR3 spans 15 amino acids. The V segment lost 5 bases and the J segment 6 bases; nucleotides outside the gene matches: 5. CDR3 sequence: CASSDRDRGLQPQHF. The CDR3 DNA sequence: TGCGCCAGCAGCGACCGGGACAGGGGGCTTCAGCCCCAGCATTTT.

This clone is a singleton in its sample. V gene TRBV11-2 combines with J gene TRBJ2-3, with 7 bases lining up with TRBD2. This CDR3 contains 16 residues. CDR1 is SGHAT and CDR2 is FQNNGV in the germline V gene. The V and J ends lost 0 bases and 4 bases, in that order; junction bases with no gene match: 7. CDR3 region: CASSLDREDPPDTQYF. As DNA, the CDR3 is TGTGCCAGCAGCTTAGATCGGGAGGACCCCCCAGATACGCAGTATTTT.

The rearrangement uses TRBV27 and TRBJ1-1; D is uncertain. V shed 6 bases and J shed 1 base, with 21 bases lying between them. The germline gives CDR1 MNHEY, CDR2 SMNVEV (reference sequence). The CDR3 is 17 amino acids. The CDR3: CASRPILISKGNTEAFF. CDR3 coding DNA: TGTGCCAGCAGGCCAATCCTTATTAGTAAGGGGAACACTGAAGCTTTCTTT.

V is TRBV6-1 and J is TRBJ1-4; D call uncertain. Trimming pared 3 bases from V and 5 bases from J, leaving 4 bases between. The CDR3 extends over 12 amino acids. Germline lookup yields CDR1 MNHNS and CDR2 SASEGT. CDR3 nucleotides: TGTGCCAGCAGTGACGTCAATGAAAAACTGTTTTTT. Translated: CASSDVNEKLFF.

The chain recombines TRBV27 with TRBJ2-1, with D perhaps matching TRBD2 (6 bases). V shed 4 bases and J shed 0 bases, with 13 bases lying between them. Looked up from germline, CDR1 is MNHEY and CDR2 is SMNVEV (reference sequence). The CDR3 consists of 16 residues. The CDR3: CASSWGGGSSYNEQFF. CDR3 DNA: TGTGCCAGCAGTTGGGGCGGAGGGAGCTCCTACAATGAGCAGTTCTTC.

This chain uses TRBV19 with TRBJ1-5; unclear D gene. Germline V gene data show CDR1 as LNHDA and CDR2 as SQIVND (reference sequence). The CDR3 has 13 amino acids. Deletions cut 3 bases from V and 6 bases from J, with 9 bases between. The CDR3 here is CASSIFSPQPQHF. In DNA, the CDR3 is TGTGCCAGTAGTATCTTCTCCCCTCAGCCCCAGCATTTT.

The rearrangement uses TRBV28 and TRBJ2-1; TRBD2 agrees at 13 bases. The CDR3 runs to 15 residues. The trim removed 2 bases at V and 9 bases at J, leaving 4 bases unmatched. CDR1 MDHEN and CDR2 SYDVKM come from the germline V gene. The CDR3 spells CASSLGLAGVREQFF. CDR3 coding DNA: TGTGCCAGCAGTTTAGGACTAGCGGGAGTGCGTGAGCAGTTCTTC. Using reference TRBV28 and TRBJ2-1 for the parts outside the CDR3, the full variable domain is DVKVTQSSRYLVKRTGEKVFLECVQDMDHENMFWYRQDPGLGLRLIYFSYDVKMKEKGDIPEGYSVSREKKERFSLILESASTNQTSMYLCASSLGLAGVREQFFGPGTRLTVL.

The chain links TRBV14 to TRBJ2-2; D gene uncertain. Germline CDR1 and CDR2: SGHDN and FVKESK. CDR3 size: 11 residues. V lost 4 bases, J lost 4 bases, and 1 base lay in between. CDR3 nucleotide sequence: TGTGCCAGCAGCCGCACCGGGGAGCTGTTTTTT. Translated, it gives CASSRTGELFF.

J is TRBJ1-5 and V is TRBV27, with a weak D call TRBD1 (6 bases). From germline, CDR1 is MNHEY and CDR2 SMNVEV (reference sequence). The CDR3 has 17 residues. Trimming took 4 bases from V and 7 from J, leaving 23 bases between them. CDR3 DNA: TGTGCCAGCAGTTCTAGCCGGGGGGCAGGCTCGGTACAGCCCCAGCATTTT. Amino acids: CASSSSRGAGSVQPQHF.

The chain recombines TRBV9 with TRBJ2-1; 8 positions match TRBD2. Losses at the gene ends were 5 bases for V and 8 bases for J; bases not matched to a gene: 15. Looked up from germline, CDR1 is SGDLS and CDR2 is YYNGEE. The CDR3 loop spans 16 amino acids. CDR3: CASSPGEASGFYEQFF. The CDR3 nucleotides read TGTGCCAGCAGTCCTGGGGAGGCTAGCGGGTTCTATGAGCAGTTCTTC.

This chain connects TRBV7-7 to TRBJ2-7; 7 bases are shared with TRBD1. The V gene's germline CDR1 is SSHAT and CDR2 FNYEAQ (reference sequence). V shed 3 bases, J shed 3 bases, and the junction held 5 bases outside the gene matches. This CDR3 has 14 amino acids. CDR3 bases: TGTGCCAGCAGCTTGACGGACAGGAACTACGAGCAGTACTTC. Amino acids: CASSLTDRNYEQYF.

The chain is built from TRBV28 and TRBJ1-2; TRBD1 is a possible D gene (6 bases). There are 17 residues in the CDR3. With 7 bases removed from V and 4 bases from J, the gap between germline ends came to 25 bases. In germline, CDR1 is MDHEN, CDR2 SYDVKM. CDR3 region: CASTTHPVRGRVYGYTF. For the CDR3, the DNA is TGTGCCAGCACAACACATCCCGTCAGGGGTCGTGTCTATGGCTACACCTTC.

This CDR3 reads CASSLTGQGEETQYF. The CDR3 DNA follows: TGTGCCAGCAGCTTGACTGGACAGGGGGAAGAGACCCAGTACTTC. The chain recombines TRBV5-4 with TRBJ2-5, with TRBD1 matching 10 bases. This CDR3 has 15 residues. V shed 1 base and J 3 bases; nucleotides not matched to a gene: 3. Per germline, CDR1 SGHNT and CDR2 YYREEE (reference sequence).

The chain couples TRBV5-1 to TRBJ2-1; perhaps TRBD1 as D (6 bases). The germline CDR1 and CDR2 sequences are SGHRS and YFSETQ. This CDR3 has 15 residues. Trimming took off 1 base at V and 4 bases at J, with 12 bases between the two ends. CDR3 in amino acids: CASSLTSQGYNEQFF. In DNA form, the CDR3 reads TGCGCCAGCAGCTTGACTTCCCAGGGGTACAATGAGCAGTTCTTC.

V and J are TRBV7-8 and TRBJ2-4; a weak D match, TRBD1 (5 bases). The CDR3 is 16 residues long. In germline, CDR1 is SGHVS, CDR2 FQNEAQ. V lost 4 bases and J 5 bases, leaving 18 bases between the germline ends. The CDR3 nucleotides read TGTGCCAGCAGCTCGATGGACATTAAAGTACAAAACATTCAGTACTTC. It is translated as CASSSMDIKVQNIQYF.

Remarks on this clone: Other DNA sequences in this specimen translate into the identical CDR3. The chain combines TRBV6-5 with TRBJ1-2, with a tentative D call TRBD1 (5 bases). This CDR3 region has 13 residues. Trimming shortened V by 0 bases and J by 6 bases, and 8 bases separated the two germline ends. CDR1 MNHEY and CDR2 SVGAGI come from the germline V gene. The CDR3 nucleotides are TGTGCCAGCAGTTACTCCCAGGGAGATGGCTACACCTTC. Translating gives CASSYSQGDGYTF.

This clone was seen a single time. The V call is TRBV9, the J call TRBJ2-3, with D unresolved. CDR3 length: 15 residues. CDR1 is SGDLS, CDR2 YYNGEE, per germline. The V gene lost 4 bases and the J gene lost 2 bases, with 14 bases spanning the gap. CDR3: CASSSGLYNTDTQYF. CDR3 coding DNA: TGTGCCAGCAGCTCAGGCCTCTACAACACAGATACGCAGTATTTT.

This rearrangement joins TRBV21-1 to TRBJ2-7; the table's D call, TRBD2, was not checked against the DNA. TRBV21-1 is a listed pseudogene. CDR3 length: 13 amino acids. DNA of the CDR3: TGTGCCAGGGGGACTAGTACGCTCTGCGAGCAGTACTTC. As protein: CARGTSTLCEQYF.

This clone was observed at least ten times. The rearrangement links TRBV2 to TRBJ2-7, with D unresolved. This CDR3 contains 13 residues. Trimming stripped 2 bases from V and 6 bases from J, with 11 bases between. Germline CDR1 is SNHLY and CDR2 is FYNNEI. Here the CDR3 DNA reads TGTGCCAGCAGTGAATCGAATTACGGCGAGCAGTACTTC. This translates into CASSESNYGEQYF. Based on the CDR3 plus reference TRBV2 and TRBJ2-7, the full variable domain is EPEVTQTPSHQVTQMGQEVILRCVPISNHLYFYWYRQILGQKVEFLVSFYNNEISEKSEIFDDQFSVERPDGSNFTLKIRSTKLEDSAMYFCASSESNYGEQYFGPGTRLTVT.

The chain couples TRBV9 to TRBJ2-7, with 11 bases lining up with TRBD2. Germline loops: CDR1 SGDLS, CDR2 YYNGEE. The trim removed 0 bases at V and 6 bases at J, leaving 8 bases unmatched. CDR3 length: 16 residues. The CDR3 nucleotides read TGTGCCAGCAGCGTAGCTATGCTAGCGGGAGGCTCCGAGCAGTACTTC. It codes for CASSVAMLAGGSEQYF.

V is TRBV9 and J is TRBJ2-1; perhaps D is TRBD1 or TRBD2 (6 bases each). The CDR3 spans 14 residues. Germline CDR1 SGDLS, CDR2 YYNGEE. V was trimmed by 3 bases and J by 4 bases, leaving 11 bases between them. The CDR3 loop reads CASSEGDSYNEQFF. Written as DNA, the CDR3 is TGTGCCAGCAGCGAGGGGGACTCGTACAATGAGCAGTTCTTC.

V is TRBV29-1 and J is TRBJ2-7, with TRBD2 identical over 7 bases. Losses at the gene ends were 3 bases for V and 4 bases for J; bases not matched to a gene: 3. The CDR3 is made up of 12 amino acids. Germline values: CDR1 SQVTM, CDR2 ANQGSEA. CDR3 in DNA: TGCAGCGTTGAGGCTAGCGGATACGAGCAGTACTTC. Its translation: CSVEASGYEQYF.

The chain is built from TRBV9 and TRBJ2-1; 7 bases fit TRBD1. Per germline, CDR1 SGDLS and CDR2 YYNGEE. J was trimmed by 6 bases and V by 3 bases; bases with no gene match: 6. CDR3 length: 14 residues. CDR3: CASSEGGVSNEQFF. In nucleotides, the CDR3 is TGTGCCAGCAGCGAAGGGGGCGTGAGCAATGAGCAGTTCTTC.

The rearrangement uses TRBV7-7 and TRBJ2-7; the match to TRBD1 covers 9 bases. This CDR3 is 19 amino acids long. Germline V CDR1 and CDR2: SSHAT, FNYEAQ (reference sequence). Trimming removed 2 bases from V and 0 bases from J; junction bases left unmatched: 14. The CDR3 nucleotides read TGTGCCAGCAGCTTATGGCCTGGGACAGGGCCCACGAGCTCCTACGAGCAGTACTTC. Protein product: CASSLWPGTGPTSSYEQYF.

This sequence joins TRBV7-9 and TRBJ2-7; either TRBD1 or TRBD2 may supply D (5 bases each). V was trimmed by 5 bases and J by 0 bases, leaving 8 bases between them. The length of the CDR3 is 13 residues. Germline CDR1 reads SEHNR; CDR2 reads FQNEAQ (reference sequence). The CDR3 loop reads CASSRGASYEQYF. The CDR3, as DNA: TGTGCCAGCAGCCGAGGGGCCTCCTACGAGCAGTACTTC.

The rearrangement joins TRBV19 to TRBJ2-1, with 10 bases matching TRBD2. The CDR3 loop spans 15 amino acids. Germline trimming cut 5 bases from V and 4 bases from J; bases unmatched to any gene: 5. Germline CDR1 is LNHDA and CDR2 is SQIVND (reference sequence). In DNA form, the CDR3 reads TGTGCCAGTAGTGTTTGGACTAGCGGATACAATGAGCAGTTCTTC. This gives the protein CASSVWTSGYNEQFF.